This record concerns one T cell receptor beta chain sequence. This sample is drawn from a study of blood T cell repertoires in COVID-19. In the source study's methods: The assay estimated nucleated cells by amplifying reference gene primers. Sequencing was performed with immunoSEQ multiplex PCR; in TCRdb, only in-frame clones are kept and a portion is missing. V and J calls and clone size come straight from that table; D and trimming were deduced from the DNA. The data contain approximately 180,000 clones, roughly 85% of them singletons. Enrollees, 18 to 89 years old, lived in 24 US areas. This CDR3 comprises 15 residues. Germline V gene data show CDR1 as LGHNT and CDR2 as FRNRAP. The V and J ends lost 4 bases and 9 bases, in that order; junction bases with no gene match: 8.

Sequencing was done on a sample of PBMCs or T cells enriched from blood (not recorded which). This receptor was obtained from a man in his forties or fifties who had recovered from COVID-19. The chain carries TRBV12-5 and TRBJ1-6, with 8 nucleotides matching TRBD1. CDR3 residues: CASGSIPTGGSPLHF. CDR3 nucleotide sequence: TGTGCTAGTGGTTCCATACCCACAGGGGGTTCACCCCTCCACTTT.